What follows is one TCR beta chain and its context. The data derive from a study of blood T cell repertoires in COVID-19. The length of the CDR3 is 16 residues. V was clipped by 0 bases and J by 7 bases; unmatched bases: 9. In germline, CDR1 is SGHTA, CDR2 FQGNSA. TCRdb keeps only in-frame clones here, not all; method: immunoSEQ multiplex PCR. The data show roughly 300,000 clones, 80% to 95% seen once. The chain couples TRBV7-2 to TRBJ2-7, with 10 positions matching TRBD2. The TCR originated in a woman aged 30 to 39 with COVID-19, enrolled during active disease. The sample was peripheral blood. In DNA form, the CDR3 reads TGTGCCAGCAGCTTAGCGGTGATAGCGGGAGGTTTGGAGCAGTACTTC. Amino acid sequence: CASSLAVIAGGLEQYF.